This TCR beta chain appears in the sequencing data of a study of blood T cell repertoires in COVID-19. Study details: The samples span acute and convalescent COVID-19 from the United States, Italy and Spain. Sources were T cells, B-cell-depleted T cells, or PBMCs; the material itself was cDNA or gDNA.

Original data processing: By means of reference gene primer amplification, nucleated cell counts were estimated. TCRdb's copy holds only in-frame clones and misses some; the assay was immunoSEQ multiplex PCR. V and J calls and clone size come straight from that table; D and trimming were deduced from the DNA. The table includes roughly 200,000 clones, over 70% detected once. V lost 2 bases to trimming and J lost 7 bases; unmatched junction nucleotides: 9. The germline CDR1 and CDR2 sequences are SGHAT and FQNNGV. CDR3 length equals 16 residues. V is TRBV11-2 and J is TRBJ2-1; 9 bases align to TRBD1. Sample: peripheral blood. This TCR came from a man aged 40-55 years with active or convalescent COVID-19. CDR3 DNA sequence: TGTGCCAGCAGCTTAAGTACCCCGGGACAGGGTAATGAGCAGTTCTTC. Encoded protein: CASSLSTPGQGNEQFF. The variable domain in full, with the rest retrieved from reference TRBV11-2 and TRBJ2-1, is EAGVAQSPRYKIIEKRQSVAFWCNPISGHATLYWYQQILGQGPKLLIQFQNNGVVDDSQLPKDRFSAERLKGVDSTLKIQPAKLEDSAVYLCASSLSTPGQGNEQFFGPGTRLTVL.